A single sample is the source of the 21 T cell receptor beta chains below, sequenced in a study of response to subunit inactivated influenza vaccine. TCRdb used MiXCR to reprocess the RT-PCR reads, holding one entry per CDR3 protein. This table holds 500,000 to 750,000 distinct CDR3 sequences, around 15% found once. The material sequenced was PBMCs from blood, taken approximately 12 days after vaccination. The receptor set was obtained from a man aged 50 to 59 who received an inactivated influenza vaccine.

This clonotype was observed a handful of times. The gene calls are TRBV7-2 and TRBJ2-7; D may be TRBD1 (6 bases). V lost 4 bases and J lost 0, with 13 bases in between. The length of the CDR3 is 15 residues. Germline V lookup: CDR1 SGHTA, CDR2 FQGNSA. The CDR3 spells CASSYRRTVSYEQYF. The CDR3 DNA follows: TGTGCCAGCAGCTACCGAAGGACAGTCTCCTACGAGCAGTACTTC.

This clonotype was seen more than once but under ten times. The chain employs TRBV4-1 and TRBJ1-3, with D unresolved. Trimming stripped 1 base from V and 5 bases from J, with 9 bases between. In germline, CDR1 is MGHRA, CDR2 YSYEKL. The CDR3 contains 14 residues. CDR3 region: CASSQVGSRNTIYF. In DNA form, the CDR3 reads TGCGCCAGCAGCCAAGTAGGGTCGAGAAACACCATATATTTT.

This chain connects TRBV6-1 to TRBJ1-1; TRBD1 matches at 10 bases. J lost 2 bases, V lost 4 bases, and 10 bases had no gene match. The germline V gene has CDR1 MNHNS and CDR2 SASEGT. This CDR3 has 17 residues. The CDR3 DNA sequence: TGTGCCAGCAGTGGGAGGGACAGGGGTAGGGTAAACACTGAAGCTTTCTTT. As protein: CASSGRDRGRVNTEAFF.

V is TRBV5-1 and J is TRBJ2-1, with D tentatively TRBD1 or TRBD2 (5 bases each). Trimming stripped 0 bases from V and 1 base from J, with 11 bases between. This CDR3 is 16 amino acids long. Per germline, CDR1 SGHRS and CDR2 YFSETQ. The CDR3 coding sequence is TGCGCCAGCAGCTTGGTCACTTGGGGGTCCTACAATGAGCAGTTCTTC. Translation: CASSLVTWGSYNEQFF.

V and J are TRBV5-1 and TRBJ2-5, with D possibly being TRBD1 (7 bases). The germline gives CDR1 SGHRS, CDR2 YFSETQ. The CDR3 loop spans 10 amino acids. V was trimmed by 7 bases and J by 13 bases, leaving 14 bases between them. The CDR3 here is CASPQGGWYF. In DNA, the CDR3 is TGCGCCAGCCCTCAGGGGGGCTGGTACTTC.

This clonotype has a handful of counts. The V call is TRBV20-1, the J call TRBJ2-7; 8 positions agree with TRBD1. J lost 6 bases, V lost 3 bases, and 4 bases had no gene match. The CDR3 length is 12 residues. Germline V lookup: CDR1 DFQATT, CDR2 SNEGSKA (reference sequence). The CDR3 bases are TGCAGTGCTAGCAGGGGGCTAGTCGAGCAGTACTTC. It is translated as CSASRGLVEQYF.

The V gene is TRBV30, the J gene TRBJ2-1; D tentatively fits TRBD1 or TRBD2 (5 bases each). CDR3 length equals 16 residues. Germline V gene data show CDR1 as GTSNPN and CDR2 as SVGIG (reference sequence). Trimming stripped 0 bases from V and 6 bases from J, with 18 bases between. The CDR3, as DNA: TGTGCCTGGAGTGTCCGGGGCAGGGTGACACTCAATGAGCAGTTCTTC. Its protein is CAWSVRGRVTLNEQFF.

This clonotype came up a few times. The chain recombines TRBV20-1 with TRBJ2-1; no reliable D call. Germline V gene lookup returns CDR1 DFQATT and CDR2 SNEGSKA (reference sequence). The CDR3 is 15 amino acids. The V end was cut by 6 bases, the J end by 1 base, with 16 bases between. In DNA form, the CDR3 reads TGCAGTGCCGCGAGGTCGCCGGGTTCCTACAATGAGCAGTTCTTC. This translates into CSAARSPGSYNEQFF.

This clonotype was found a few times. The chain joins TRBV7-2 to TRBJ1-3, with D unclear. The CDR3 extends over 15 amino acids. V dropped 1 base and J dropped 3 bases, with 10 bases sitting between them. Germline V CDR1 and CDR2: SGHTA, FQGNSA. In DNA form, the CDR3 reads TGTGCCAGCAGCTTAGGGGTGGTCGGTGGAAACACCATATATTTT. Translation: CASSLGVVGGNTIYF.

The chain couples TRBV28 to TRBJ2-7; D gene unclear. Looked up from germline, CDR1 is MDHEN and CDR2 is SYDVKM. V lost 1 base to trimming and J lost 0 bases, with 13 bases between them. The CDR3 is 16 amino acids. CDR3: CASSLYFPGNSYEQYF. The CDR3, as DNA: TGTGCCAGCAGTTTATACTTTCCGGGCAACTCCTACGAGCAGTACTTC.

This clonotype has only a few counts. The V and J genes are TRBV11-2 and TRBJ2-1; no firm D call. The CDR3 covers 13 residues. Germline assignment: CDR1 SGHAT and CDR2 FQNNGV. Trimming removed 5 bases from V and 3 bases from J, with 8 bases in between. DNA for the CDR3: TGTGCCAGCAGCATGGGCCGCTACAATGAGCAGTTCTTC. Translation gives CASSMGRYNEQFF.

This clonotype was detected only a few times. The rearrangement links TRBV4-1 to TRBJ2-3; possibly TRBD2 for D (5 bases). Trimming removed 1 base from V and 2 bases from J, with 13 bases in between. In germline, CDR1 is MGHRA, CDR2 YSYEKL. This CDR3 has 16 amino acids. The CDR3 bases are TGCGCCAGCAGCCAAGCGGGAAACGGGGTCACAGATACGCAGTATTTT. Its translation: CASSQAGNGVTDTQYF.

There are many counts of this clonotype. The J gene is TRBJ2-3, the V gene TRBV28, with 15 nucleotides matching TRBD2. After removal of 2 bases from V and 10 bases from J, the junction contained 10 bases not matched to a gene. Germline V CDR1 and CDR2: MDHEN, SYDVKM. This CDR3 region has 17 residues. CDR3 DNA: TGTGCCAGCAGTTTAGACCCTGGGACTAGCGGGGGGAGGTCGCAGTATTTT. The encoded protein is CASSLDPGTSGGRSQYF.

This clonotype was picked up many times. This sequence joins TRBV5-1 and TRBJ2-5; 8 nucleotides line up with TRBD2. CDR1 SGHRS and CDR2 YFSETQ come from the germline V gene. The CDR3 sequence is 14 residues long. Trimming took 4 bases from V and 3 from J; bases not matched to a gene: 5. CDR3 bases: TGCGCCAGCAGCCTGAACGGGGGGGAAGAGACCCAGTACTTC. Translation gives CASSLNGGEETQYF.

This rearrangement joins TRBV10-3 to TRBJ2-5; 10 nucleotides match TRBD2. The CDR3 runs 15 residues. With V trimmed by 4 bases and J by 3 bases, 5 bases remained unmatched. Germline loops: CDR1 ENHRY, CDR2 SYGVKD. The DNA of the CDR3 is TGTGCCATCAGTGTTAGGCTAGCGGGAGAAGAGACCCAGTACTTC. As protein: CAISVRLAGEETQYF.

The chain's CDR3 is CSARESSYNEQFF. The CDR3 DNA is TGCAGTGCTAGGGAAAGCTCCTACAATGAGCAGTTCTTC. V usage is TRBV20-1 and J usage is TRBJ2-1, with unresolved D. CDR3 length equals 13 residues. The V and J ends lost 3 bases and 0 bases respectively, with 6 bases between them. Germline V gene lookup returns CDR1 DFQATT and CDR2 SNEGSKA (reference sequence).

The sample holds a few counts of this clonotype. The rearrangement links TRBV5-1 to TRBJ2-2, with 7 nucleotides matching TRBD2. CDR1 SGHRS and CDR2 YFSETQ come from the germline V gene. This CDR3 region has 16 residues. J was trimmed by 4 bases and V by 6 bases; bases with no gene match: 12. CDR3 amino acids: CASTPTSKIFTGELFF. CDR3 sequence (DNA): TGCGCCAGCACTCCGACTAGCAAGATTTTCACCGGGGAGCTGTTTTTT. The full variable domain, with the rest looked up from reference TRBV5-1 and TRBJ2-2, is KAGVTQTPRYLIKTRGQQVTLSCSPISGHRSVSWYQQTPGQGLQFLFEYFSETQRNKGNFPGRFSGRQFSNSRSEMNVSTLELGDSALYLCASTPTSKIFTGELFFGEGSRLTVL.

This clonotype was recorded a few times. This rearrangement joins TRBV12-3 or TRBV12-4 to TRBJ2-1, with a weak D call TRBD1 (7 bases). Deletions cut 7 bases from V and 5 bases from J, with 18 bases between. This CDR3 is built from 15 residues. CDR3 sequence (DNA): TGTGCCAGCAACCAGGGGGGTAGCGGTAACAATGAGCAGTTCTTC. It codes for CASNQGGSGNNEQFF.

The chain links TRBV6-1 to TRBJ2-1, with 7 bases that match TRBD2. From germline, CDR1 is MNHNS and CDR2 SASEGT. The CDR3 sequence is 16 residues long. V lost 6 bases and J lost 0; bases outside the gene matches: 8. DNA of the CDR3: TGTGCCAGCAGCCTCGGGGGGTGGAGCTCCTACAATGAGCAGTTCTTC. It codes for CASSLGGWSSYNEQFF.

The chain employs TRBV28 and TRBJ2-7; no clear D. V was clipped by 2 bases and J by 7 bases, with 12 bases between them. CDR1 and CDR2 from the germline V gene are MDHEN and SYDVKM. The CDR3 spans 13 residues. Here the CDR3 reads CASSLVSSREQYF. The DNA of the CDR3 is TGTGCCAGCAGTTTAGTCTCCTCGCGGGAGCAGTACTTC. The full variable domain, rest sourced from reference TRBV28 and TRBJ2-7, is DVKVTQSSRYLVKRTGEKVFLECVQDMDHENMFWYRQDPGLGLRLIYFSYDVKMKEKGDIPEGYSVSREKKERFSLILESASTNQTSMYLCASSLVSSREQYFGPGTRLTVT.

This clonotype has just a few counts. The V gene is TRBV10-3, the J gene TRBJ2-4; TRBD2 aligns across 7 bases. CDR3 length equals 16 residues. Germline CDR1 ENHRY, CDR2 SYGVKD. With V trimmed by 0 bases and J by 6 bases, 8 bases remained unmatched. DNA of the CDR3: TGTGCCATCAGTGAGTCGACGGGGGGACTCGGAAACATTCAGTACTTC. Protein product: CAISESTGGLGNIQYF.